The 8 T cell receptor delta chains reported below all come from one sample, sequenced in a study of gamma-delta chains in newborns, infants, children. TCRdb called clones anew from the reads with CATT. The sample shows about 9,200 delta-chain clones, roughly 20% of them seen only once. The material sequenced was blood. These receptors were collected from a child who was a newborn, infant or young child, either healthy, febrile or measles-vaccinated (not recorded which).

This clone was detected only a few times. This sample also contains other DNA sequences that code for the same CDR3. The gene calls are TRDV2 and TRDJ1, with TRDD3 matching 13 bases. Germline CDR1 is GEAIGNYY and CDR2 is EKD. CDR3 size: 17 residues. After removal of 3 bases from V and 2 bases from J, the junction contained 8 bases not matched to a gene. CDR3 loop: CACDPLLLGDTTDKLIF. The CDR3 coding sequence is TGTGCCTGTGACCCTCTTCTACTGGGGGATACGACCGATAAACTCATCTTT.

This clone was seen only a few times. The chain couples TRDV2 to TRDJ1; 12 bases agree with TRDD3. The germline gives CDR1 GEAIGNYY, CDR2 EKD. J lost 3 bases, V lost 3 bases, and 10 bases had no gene match. This CDR3 is built from 17 residues. CDR3 sequence (DNA): TGTGCCTGTGACGCCCTTCTGGGGGATACGCATTCCGATAAACTCATCTTT. This sequence encodes CACDALLGDTHSDKLIF.

This clone was recorded a few times. This chain links TRDV2 with TRDJ1; weak D call: TRDD3 (6 bases). Trimming took 6 bases from V and 4 from J, leaving 20 bases between them. This CDR3 contains 15 residues. CDR1 and CDR2 (germline): GEAIGNYY, EKD. The CDR3 DNA is TGTGCCTGTTTTGAAGTGGGGGGTCCGATCGATAAACTCATCTTT. Its protein is CACFEVGGPIDKLIF.

This clone was seen more than once but under ten times. This sequence joins TRDV2 and TRDJ3; 7 bases fit TRDD3. CDR3 length: 22 amino acids. Trimming took 0 bases from V and 0 from J; bases not matched to a gene: 16. Germline V lookup: CDR1 GEAIGNYY, CDR2 EKD. The CDR3 sequence is CACDTVSGDGGPSSWDTRQMFF. The DNA of the CDR3 is TGTGCCTGTGACACCGTATCGGGGGATGGGGGACCCAGCTCCTGGGACACCCGACAGATGTTTTTC.

On this clone: The same CDR3 arises from other DNA sequences in this sample as well. The V call is TRDV2, the J call TRDJ1; 9 bases are a match to TRDD3. The J segment lost 0 bases and the V segment lost 0 bases, leaving 10 bases of the junction unmatched. Germline values: CDR1 GEAIGNYY, CDR2 EKD. The CDR3 is made up of 18 amino acids. The CDR3 bases are TGTGCCTGTGACACCGTTACTGGGGGAACCACGTACACCGATAAACTCATCTTT. This sequence encodes CACDTVTGGTTYTDKLIF.

This clone was seen a handful of times. The CDR3 DNA reads TGTGCCTGTGACACCGTCCTGGGGGATACGATAGCCACCGATAAACTCATCTTT. It encodes CACDTVLGDTIATDKLIF. The chain has TRDV2 and TRDJ1; 12 bases fit TRDD3. J gave up 1 base and V 0 bases, and 8 bases lay outside the gene matches. The CDR3 extends over 18 amino acids. Germline lookup yields CDR1 GEAIGNYY and CDR2 EKD.

Concerning this clone itself: A much larger clone differs from this one at a single base, so this may be a read error. The V call is TRDV2, the J call TRDJ3; TRDD3 matches at 11 bases. This CDR3 has 22 residues. Germline lookup yields CDR1 GEAIGNYY and CDR2 EKD. V gave up 5 bases and J gave up 0 bases; unmatched junction bases: 17. In DNA, the CDR3 is TGTGCCTGTGGCACACAGGGCAACTGGGGGATAGAACCCTCCTGGGACACCCGACAGATGTTTTTC. Its translation is CACGTQGNWGIEPSWDTRQMFF.

V gene TRDV2 combines with J gene TRDJ3; D unresolved. The germline V gene encodes CDR1 GEAIGNYY and CDR2 EKD. V lost 5 bases, J lost 0 bases, and 13 bases lay in between. This CDR3 spans 17 amino acids. CDR3 DNA: TGTGCCTGTGCAGGAGCCCAAGGCTCCTGGGACACCCGACAGATGTTTTTC. Amino acids: CACAGAQGSWDTRQMFF.